The 9 T cell receptor beta chains given below trace back to one sample, sequenced in a study of cytomegalovirus exposure and HLA in healthy donors. TCRdb's copy holds only in-frame clones and misses some; the assay was immunoSEQ multiplex PCR. The sample consists of about 78,000 clones, 90% to 96% of them appearing once. Sequenced sample: PBMCs. These receptors came from a man aged 18 to 30 in good health and CMV-seropositive.

V is TRBV4-1 and J is TRBJ2-7; the D gene is possibly TRBD2 (6 bases). Germline lookup yields CDR1 MGHRA and CDR2 YSYEKL. The ends were cut back, 4 bases at V and 5 bases at J, with 21 bases in the middle. The CDR3 covers 16 residues. As DNA, the CDR3 is TGCGCCAGCAGCCCCGCCTTCGGCAGGGAGGTTGACGAGCAGTACTTC. Amino acids: CASSPAFGREVDEQYF.

Here the CDR3 DNA reads TGTGCCAGCAGCCCAGATCTAGCGGGGGGAGCAGATACGCAGTATTTT. Translated: CASSPDLAGGADTQYF. The chain combines TRBV5-4 with TRBJ2-3, with TRBD2 identical over 11 bases. Per the germline V gene, CDR1 is SGHNT and CDR2 is YYREEE (reference sequence). CDR3 length equals 16 residues. The V gene end was trimmed by 4 bases and the J gene end by 4 bases; junction bases not matched to a gene: 8.

The V and J genes are TRBV2 and TRBJ2-3; 9 bases agree with TRBD2. This CDR3 has 13 residues. Germline-derived CDR1 and CDR2 are SNHLY and FYNNEI. With 5 bases clipped from V and 7 bases from J, the junction kept 4 bases outside the gene matches. CDR3 DNA: TGTGCCAGCAGTAAGACTAGCGGACATACGCAGTATTTT. Protein sequence: CASSKTSGHTQYF. The variable domain in full, with the rest retrieved from reference TRBV2 and TRBJ2-3, is EPEVTQTPSHQVTQMGQEVILRCVPISNHLYFYWYRQILGQKVEFLVSFYNNEISEKSEIFDDQFSVERPDGSNFTLKIRSTKLEDSAMYFCASSKTSGHTQYFGPGTRLTVL.

The V call is TRBV15, the J call TRBJ2-1, with TRBD1 matching over 9 bases. CDR3 length equals 16 residues. J lost 4 bases, V lost 5 bases, and 9 bases had no gene match. In germline, CDR1 is LNHNV, CDR2 YYDKDF (reference sequence). The CDR3: CATSHLQGATYNEQFF. In nucleotides, the CDR3 is TGTGCCACCAGCCATTTACAGGGGGCCACTTACAATGAGCAGTTCTTC.

This clone was seen just once. V and J are TRBV10-1 and TRBJ2-2; D gene unclear. This CDR3 region has 14 residues. Germline values: CDR1 WNHNN, CDR2 SYGVQD (reference sequence). Deletions cut 5 bases from V and 0 bases from J, with 7 bases between. The CDR3 loop reads CASSPTANTGELFF. The CDR3 DNA is TGCGCCAGCAGTCCGACTGCGAACACCGGGGAGCTGTTTTTT.

The DNA for the CDR3 is TGTGCCAGCAGCCCAGTCGGTCTAGCGGGAGTAAGTGAGCAGTTCTTC. This encodes CASSPVGLAGVSEQFF. The chain employs TRBV13 and TRBJ2-1; 10 nucleotides agree with TRBD2. The CDR3 has 16 amino acids. After removal of 5 bases from V and 9 bases from J, the junction contained 13 bases not matched to a gene. Germline V gives CDR1 PRHDT, CDR2 FYEKMQ (reference sequence).

The chain links TRBV7-8 to TRBJ2-2; TRBD2 agrees at 7 bases. Germline CDR1 is SGHVS and CDR2 is FQNEAQ. The V and J ends lost 1 base and 5 bases, in that order; junction bases with no gene match: 10. The CDR3 runs to 17 residues. DNA for the CDR3: TGTGCCAGCAGCTTAGGGCGATCGGGAGGAGGAACCGGGGAGCTGTTTTTT. It yields the protein CASSLGRSGGGTGELFF.

The chain couples TRBV6-6 to TRBJ2-7; 9 positions agree with TRBD2. The germline CDR1 and CDR2 sequences are MNHNY and SVGAGI (reference sequence). The CDR3 runs 15 residues. J was trimmed by 2 bases and V by 6 bases; bases with no gene match: 8. This CDR3 reads CASSPPSGKTYEQYF. The CDR3 DNA reads TGTGCCAGCAGCCCACCTAGCGGGAAGACCTACGAGCAGTACTTC.

The rearrangement links TRBV5-4 to TRBJ1-2; TRBD1 aligns across 7 bases. Germline V gives CDR1 SGHNT, CDR2 YYREEE (reference sequence). There are 15 residues in the CDR3. The ends lost 0 bases at V and 5 bases at J; junction bases unmatched: 7. CDR3 sequence: CASSLDEGARYGYTF. The CDR3 nucleotides are TGTGCCAGCAGCTTGGATGAGGGGGCTCGATATGGCTACACCTTC.